The clone carrying this TCR beta chain was seen a few times. The data are from a study of response to subunit inactivated influenza vaccine. Germline CDR1 and CDR2: MNHEY and SVGAGI. The J segment lost 6 bases and the V segment lost 0 bases, leaving 5 bases of the junction unmatched. This CDR3 has 15 amino acids. MiXCR, applied by TCRdb to the RT-PCR reads, yields one record per CDR3 protein. The sample yields hundreds of thousands of distinct CDR3 sequences, approximately 12% seen once. The chain carries TRBV6-5 and TRBJ2-7, with 10 bases aligning to TRBD1. The sequence came from a man aged 45-65 years who received an inactivated influenza vaccine. The specimen was PBMCs from blood, collected on the day of vaccination. CDR3 sequence reads: CASSYSWTGGREQYF. For the CDR3, the DNA is TGTGCCAGCAGTTACTCATGGACAGGGGGGCGCGAGCAGTACTTC.